Listed below are T cell receptor beta chains from one sample, sequenced in a study of tumor-infiltrating lymphocytes in primary liver carcinoma. Each CDR3 protein is one row after TCRdb ran MiXCR on the multiplex PCR reads. The repertoire has roughly 100,000 distinct CDR3 sequences, roughly four fifths of them found once; the top ten carry under 25%. The sequenced sample was liver tumor tissue from sampling region 3. These TCRs come from a man in his forties with primary liver carcinoma and hepatitis B virus infection. The CDR3 runs from the conserved cysteine through the conserved F or W. D genes are given only for firm matches. Some rows have no size entry. The others give once, few or many, or a class for an expanded clone.

clone size,V gene,D gene,J gene,CDR3 protein,CDR3 DNA
NA,TRBV11-2,NA,TRBJ1-3,CAISLTAGSTIYF,TGTGCCATCAGCTTGACGGCTGGAAGCACCATATATTTT
NA,TRBV12-5,TRBD2,TRBJ2-1,CASSLGLAGSDEQFF,TGTGCTAGTAGCTTGGGACTAGCGGGAAGTGATGAGCAGTTCTTC
once,TRBV12-3/TRBV12-4,TRBD1,TRBJ2-5,CASSPGSGTGLF,TGTGCAAGCAGTCCCGGTTCCGGGACAGGGTTGTTC
NA,TRBV5-1,TRBD1,TRBJ2-3,CASSSRGLAGDMQYF,TGCGCCAGCAGCTCGAGGGGGCTAGCAGGAGATATGCAGTATTTT
NA,TRBV10-3,TRBD2,TRBJ2-1,CAVRKNSGAYNDQFF,TGTGCCGTCAGGAAAAATAGCGGGGCCTACAATGATCAGTTCTTC
NA,TRBV5-4,TRBD1,TRBJ2-7,CASGKDRGRYEQYF,TGTGCCAGCGGCAAAGACAGGGGGCGATACGAGCAGTACTTC
NA,TRBV29-1,TRBD2,TRBJ2-1,CSRCTSGDYNEQFF,TGCAGTCGCTGTACTAGCGGAGACTACAATGAGCAGTTCTTC
NA,TRBV4-2,NA,TRBJ1-2,CATSQECTDDGYTF,TGTGCCACCAGCCAAGAATGTACAGATGATGGCTACACTTTC
NA,TRBV5-6,NA,TRBJ2-3,CASSLLGTQYF,TGTGCAAGCAGCCTATTGGGTACGCAGTATTTT
NA,TRBV28,NA,TRBJ1-6,CASRIAGALISPLHF,TGTGCCAGCAGGATCGCCGGGGCACTGATATCACCCCTCCACTTT
NA,TRBV4-3,TRBD1,TRBJ2-5,CASSQEGQPSETQYF,TGCGCCAGCAGTCAAGAGGGACAGCCGTCTGAGACCCAGTACTTC
NA,TRBV4-3,TRBD2,TRBJ2-3,CASSQDLPSGTSGRTDTHYF,TGCGCCAGCAGCCAAGATCTTCCCTCCGGGACTAGCGGGAGAACAGACACGCACTATTTT
NA,TRBV6-2/TRBV6-3,TRBD1,TRBJ1-1,CISRGDSHTEAFF,TGTATCAGCAGAGGGGACAGCCACACTGAAGCTTTCTTT
NA,TRBV4-2,TRBD2,TRBJ2-3,CASSQDGGRADIQYF,TGTGCCAGCAGCCAAGATGGCGGGAGGGCAGATATACAGTATTTT
NA,TRBV29-1,NA,TRBJ2-5,CSVEDPVRETECF,TGCAGCGTTGAAGATCCTGTTCGGGAGACAGAGTGCTTC
NA,TRBV29-1,NA,TRBJ1-2,CGVGAPTGTQVANYGCTF,NA
NA,TRBV4-2,NA,TRBJ1-2,CDSSQGTITNYGYTF,TGTGACAGCAGCCAGGGGACGATCACTAACTATGGCTACACCTTC
NA,TRBV5-4,TRBD2,TRBJ2-2,CVSSLGLAETGELFF,TGTGTCAGCAGCTTGGGACTAGCGGAGACCGGGGAACTGTTTTTT
few,TRBV2,NA,TRBJ1-2,CASRRSDRRYGYTF,TGTGCCAGTAGAAGATCCGACAGAAGATATGGCTACACCTTC
NA,TRBV4-2,NA,TRBJ2-3,CAISLEGGRGDTQYF,TGTGCCATCAGCCTTGAGGGGGGACGAGGAGATACACAGTATTTT
NA,TRBV14,NA,TRBJ1-6,CASSQGRVTGSPLHF,TGTGCCAGCAGCCAAGGAAGGGTGACGGGATCACCCCTCCACTTT
NA,TRBV29-1,NA,TRBJ1-3,CSVVGTVSGNTIYF,TGCAGCGTGGTGGGGACGGTCTCTGGAAACACTATATATTTT
few,TRBV5-1,TRBD1,TRBJ1-6,CASSLTGNNSLLHF,TGTGCCAGCAGCTTGACAGGGAATAATTCACTCCTCCACTTT
NA,TRBV29-1,TRBD2,TRBJ2-3,CSDRGLAGGRADTQYF,TGCAGCGACCGGGGGCTAGCGGGTGGGAGGGCAGATACGCAGTATTTT
NA,TRBV6-2/TRBV6-3,NA,TRBJ2-5,CVSSSGQANSQYF,TGTGTCAGCAGTTCCGGACAAGCGAACTCCCAGTACTTC
NA,TRBV28,TRBD2,TRBJ2-2,CASSSGLAEGNTGELSF,TGTGCCAGCAGTTCCGGACTAGCGGAAGGTAACACCGGGGAGCTGTCTTTT
NA,TRBV29-1,NA,TRBJ2-5,CSAIRGGRPETQHF,TGCAGCGCCATAAGGGGCGGTCGTCCCGAGACCCAGCACTTC